This entry lists 17 T cell receptor beta chains sequenced from one sample in a study of molecular identifiers for immune sequencing clone quantification (dated by TCRdb to the late 2010s). The method was PCR. Instrument used: Illumina HiSeq 4000. TCRdb reran the public reads through fastp at Q25 and MiXCR, keeping productive beta chains. A single entry per CDR3 protein holds the most common genes and DNA from its merged rows. This sample comprises about 54,000 distinct CDR3 sequences, approximately 26% of them detected only once. The ten largest clones take up under 2% of the sample. Sequences were obtained from naive CD8+ T cells from blood, with Jurkat cell RNA spiked in. The intended sense of this specimen's cell subset or site label: FACS-sorted CD8+CD4-CCR7+CD45RA+ naive T cells. Source of these receptors: a human donor in good health. Some libraries in this study had Jurkat cell RNA spiked in.

This clonotype was seen a few times. The chain carries TRBV9 and TRBJ2-3; D assignment may be TRBD1 or TRBD2 (6 bases each). This CDR3 is built from 14 residues. V gave up 0 bases and J gave up 8 bases, with 13 bases separating them. CDR1 is SGDLS, CDR2 YYNGEE, per germline. In DNA form, the CDR3 reads TGTGCCAGCAGCGTAGAACTAGAGGGGGGTACGCAGTATTTT. Translated: CASSVELEGGTQYF.

Concerning this clonotype itself: This could be a read error, since a much larger clone is one nucleotide away. The rearrangement joins TRBV27 to TRBJ2-2; 8 bases map to TRBD1. Germline loops: CDR1 MNHEY, CDR2 SMNVEV (reference sequence). This CDR3 is 16 amino acids long. The CDR3 DNA follows: TGTGCCGGCAGTTCGAACTACGACAGGGGATCCGGGGAGCTGTTTTTT. Translated, it gives CAGSSNYDRGSGELFF.

This clonotype was picked up many times. The V call is TRBV28, the J call TRBJ2-5, with D tentatively TRBD1 (5 bases). The CDR3 is 18 residues long. Looked up from germline, CDR1 is MDHEN and CDR2 is SYDVKM. V lost 2 bases and J lost 4, with 23 bases in between. This CDR3 reads CASSLRGPLNPTLETQYF. As DNA, the CDR3 is TGTGCCAGCAGTTTAAGGGGTCCGTTGAACCCAACCCTAGAGACCCAGTACTTC.

This clonotype was detected many times. The chain recombines TRBV7-9 with TRBJ2-2; possibly TRBD1 for D (5 bases). Trimming stripped 2 bases from V and 5 bases from J, with 12 bases between. Germline V gene lookup returns CDR1 SEHNR and CDR2 FQNEAQ (reference sequence). The CDR3 totals 15 residues. The CDR3 spells CASSLIQGWTGELFF. The CDR3 DNA follows: TGTGCCAGCAGCTTAATCCAGGGATGGACCGGGGAGCTGTTTTTT.

The V call is TRBV7-9, the J call TRBJ2-3; 8 bases align to TRBD2. This CDR3 region has 16 residues. Germline V gene data show CDR1 as SEHNR and CDR2 as FQNEAQ (reference sequence). The V and J ends lost 5 bases and 0 bases, in that order; junction bases with no gene match: 7. The CDR3 reads CASSDGSSGSTDTQYF. CDR3 in DNA: TGTGCCAGCAGCGATGGGTCTAGCGGGAGCACAGATACGCAGTATTTT.

A remark on this clonotype: A read error may be the cause here, since a much bigger clone is one base away. J is TRBJ2-5 and V is TRBV7-8, with D hard to call. This CDR3 spans 12 amino acids. Looked up from germline, CDR1 is SGHVS and CDR2 is FQNEAQ. The ends were cut back, 8 bases at V and 5 bases at J, with 12 bases in the middle. The CDR3 sequence: CASGPIGETQYF. DNA for the CDR3: TGTGCCAGCGGCCCAATCGGGGAGACCCAGTACTTC.

This clonotype occurred a few times. This chain connects TRBV20-1 to TRBJ2-2; D might be TRBD1 (6 bases). V lost 0 bases and J 6 bases, leaving 14 bases between the germline ends. This CDR3 is built from 15 residues. Germline loops: CDR1 DFQATT, CDR2 SNEGSKA (reference sequence). The chain's CDR3 is CSARDNRAVPGELFF. As DNA, the CDR3 is TGCAGTGCTAGAGATAACAGGGCGGTGCCCGGGGAGCTGTTTTTT.

This clonotype was recorded many times. The chain links TRBV12-3 or TRBV12-4 to TRBJ2-3; 7 bases line up with TRBD1. This CDR3 is 15 amino acids long. V was pared by 6 bases and J by 0 bases, with 6 bases of the junction left unmatched. The CDR3 is CASSEDRTSTDTQYF. CDR3 DNA sequence: TGTGCCAGCAGCGAGGACAGGACCAGCACAGATACGCAGTATTTT.

The rearrangement links TRBV29-1 to TRBJ1-3, with a possible D match to TRBD1 (5 bases). This CDR3 contains 15 residues. Trimming took off 3 bases at V and 4 bases at J, with 16 bases between the two ends. Germline-derived CDR1 and CDR2 are SQVTM and ANQGSEA. CDR3 in amino acids: CSVDLGRGGGNTIYF. Written as DNA, the CDR3 is TGCAGCGTTGATTTGGGACGAGGTGGAGGAAACACCATATATTTT. The variable domain in full, with the rest retrieved from reference TRBV29-1 and TRBJ1-3, is SAVISQKPSRDICQRGTSLTIQCQVDSQVTMMFWYRQQPGQSLTLIATANQGSEATYESGFVIDKFPISRPNLTFSTLTVSNMSPEDSSIYLCSVDLGRGGGNTIYFGEGSWLTVV.

J is TRBJ2-1 and V is TRBV20-1; 7 bases map to TRBD2. In germline, CDR1 is DFQATT, CDR2 SNEGSKA (reference sequence). The CDR3 contains 14 residues. J gave up 3 bases and V 2 bases, and 4 bases lay outside the gene matches. In nucleotides, the CDR3 is TGCAGTGCTAGACTAGCGGCCGTCTACAATGAGCAGTTCTTC. Translation gives CSARLAAVYNEQFF.

In its sample, this clonotype was seen many times. The chain has TRBV29-1 and TRBJ1-6, with TRBD1 matching 7 bases. Trimming cost V 4 bases and J 9 bases; bases outside gene matches: 6. The germline CDR1 and CDR2 sequences are SQVTM and ANQGSEA. The CDR3 has 13 residues. The CDR3 spells CSVGTGAGSPLHF. DNA for the CDR3: TGCAGCGTTGGAACAGGGGCAGGTTCACCCCTCCACTTT.

This clonotype occurred many times. This chain uses TRBV5-5 with TRBJ2-7; TRBD2 agrees at 7 bases. This CDR3 contains 14 residues. The junction had 6 bases not matched to a gene; V was cut back by 1 base and J by 5 bases. Per germline, CDR1 SGHKS and CDR2 YYEKEE (reference sequence). The chain's CDR3 is CASSLSGGVDEQYF. The CDR3 DNA is TGTGCCAGCAGCTTGAGTGGGGGGGTCGACGAGCAGTACTTC.

This chain links TRBV27 with TRBJ2-2; 8 bases map to TRBD2. Per the germline V gene, CDR1 is MNHEY and CDR2 is SMNVEV (reference sequence). The CDR3 is 15 amino acids. After removal of 5 bases from V and 6 bases from J, the junction contained 8 bases not matched to a gene. The CDR3 nucleotides are TGTGCCAGCAGTCCCTATACTAGCGGTGCCGGGGAGCTGTTTTTT. It translates to CASSPYTSGAGELFF.

This clonotype occurred many times. V usage is TRBV10-3 and J usage is TRBJ2-4; TRBD2 agrees at 7 bases. CDR1 ENHRY and CDR2 SYGVKD come from the germline V gene. Trimming removed 2 bases from V and 1 base from J; junction bases left unmatched: 8. CDR3 length: 17 residues. This CDR3 is CAISEDFAGVAKNIQYF. Written as DNA, the CDR3 is TGTGCCATCAGTGAGGACTTCGCGGGGGTGGCCAAAAACATTCAGTACTTC.

This clonotype was seen only a few times. The chain links TRBV7-9 to TRBJ2-3; the D gene is possibly TRBD2 (5 bases). The CDR3 consists of 13 residues. V lost 5 bases, J lost 3 bases, and 9 bases lay in between. Germline V CDR1 and CDR2: SEHNR, FQNEAQ (reference sequence). In nucleotides, the CDR3 is TGTGCCAGCAGCCCCGGGGTTACAGATACGCAGTATTTT. The encoded protein is CASSPGVTDTQYF.

This clonotype was counted ten times or more. The chain recombines TRBV4-3 with TRBJ2-1; TRBD1 matches 9 bases. The CDR3 totals 14 residues. Germline-derived CDR1 and CDR2 are LGHNA and YSLEER. V was pared by 6 bases and J by 2 bases, with 2 bases of the junction left unmatched. The CDR3 spells CASSRDRAYNEQFF. Written as DNA, the CDR3 is TGCGCCAGCAGTCGGGACAGGGCCTACAATGAGCAGTTCTTC.

Comments on this clonotype: A much bigger clone sits one base away, suggesting this may be a read error. V gene TRBV29-1 combines with J gene TRBJ2-2; 8 bases agree with TRBD1. The CDR3 totals 15 residues. Losses at the gene ends were 3 bases for V and 3 bases for J; bases not matched to a gene: 6. Germline V gives CDR1 SQVTM, CDR2 ANQGSEA. This CDR3 is CSVDAQGADTGELFF. CDR3 DNA: TGCAGCGTTGATGCGCAGGGGGCTGACACCGGGGAGCTGTTTTTT.